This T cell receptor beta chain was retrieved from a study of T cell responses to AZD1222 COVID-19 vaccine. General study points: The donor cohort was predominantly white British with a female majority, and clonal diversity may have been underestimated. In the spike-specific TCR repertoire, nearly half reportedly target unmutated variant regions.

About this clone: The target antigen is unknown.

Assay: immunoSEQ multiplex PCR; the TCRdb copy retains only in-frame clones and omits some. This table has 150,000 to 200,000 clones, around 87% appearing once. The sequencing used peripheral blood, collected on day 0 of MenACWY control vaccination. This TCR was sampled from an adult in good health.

The CDR3 DNA sequence: TGTGCCAGCAGCCTCGCCGACGAGCAGTACTTC. Its translation: CASSLADEQYF. V gene TRBV5-4 combines with J gene TRBJ2-7; D unclear. CDR1 SGHNT and CDR2 YYREEE come from the germline V gene (reference sequence). V lost 4 bases and J lost 5, with 7 bases in between. The CDR3 is 11 amino acids.